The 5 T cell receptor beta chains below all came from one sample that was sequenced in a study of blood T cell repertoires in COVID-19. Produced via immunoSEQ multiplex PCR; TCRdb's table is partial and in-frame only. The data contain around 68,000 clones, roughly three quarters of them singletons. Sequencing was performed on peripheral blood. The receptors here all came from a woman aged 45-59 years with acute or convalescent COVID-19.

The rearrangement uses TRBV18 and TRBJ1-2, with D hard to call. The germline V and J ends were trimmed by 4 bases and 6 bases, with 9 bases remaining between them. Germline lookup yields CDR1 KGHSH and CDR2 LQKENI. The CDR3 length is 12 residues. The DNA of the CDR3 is TGTGCCAGCTCACAGGGTAGCGATGGCTACACCTTC. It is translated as CASSQGSDGYTF. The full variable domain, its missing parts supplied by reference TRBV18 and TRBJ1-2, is NAGVMQNPRHLVRRRGQEARLRCSPMKGHSHVYWYRQLPEEGLKFMVYLQKENIIDESGMPKERFSAEFPKEGPSILRIQQVVRGDSAAYFCASSQGSDGYTFGSGTRLTVV.

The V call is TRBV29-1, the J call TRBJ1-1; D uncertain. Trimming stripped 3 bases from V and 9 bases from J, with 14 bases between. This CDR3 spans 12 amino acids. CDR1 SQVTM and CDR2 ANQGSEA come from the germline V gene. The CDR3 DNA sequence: TGCAGCGTTGATATGGGAGAGAGACAAGCTTTCTTT. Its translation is CSVDMGERQAFF.

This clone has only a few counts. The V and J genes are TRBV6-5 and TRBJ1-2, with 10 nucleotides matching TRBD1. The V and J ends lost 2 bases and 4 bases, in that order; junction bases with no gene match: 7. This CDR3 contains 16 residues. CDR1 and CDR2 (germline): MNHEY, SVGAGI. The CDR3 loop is CASSYVRTGGGYGYTF. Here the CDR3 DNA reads TGTGCCAGCAGTTACGTACGGACAGGGGGAGGCTATGGCTACACCTTC.

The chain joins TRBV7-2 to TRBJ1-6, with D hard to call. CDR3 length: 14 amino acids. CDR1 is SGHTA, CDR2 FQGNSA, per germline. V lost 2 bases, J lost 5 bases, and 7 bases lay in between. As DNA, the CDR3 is TGTGCCAGCAGCTTACAAACTCATAATTCACCCCTCCACTTT. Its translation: CASSLQTHNSPLHF. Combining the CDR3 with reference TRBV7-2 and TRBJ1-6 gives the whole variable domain GAGVSQSPSNKVTEKGKDVELRCDPISGHTALYWYRQSLGQGLEFLIYFQGNSAPDKSGLPSDRFSAERTGGSVSTLTIQRTQQEDSAVYLCASSLQTHNSPLHFGNGTRLTVT.

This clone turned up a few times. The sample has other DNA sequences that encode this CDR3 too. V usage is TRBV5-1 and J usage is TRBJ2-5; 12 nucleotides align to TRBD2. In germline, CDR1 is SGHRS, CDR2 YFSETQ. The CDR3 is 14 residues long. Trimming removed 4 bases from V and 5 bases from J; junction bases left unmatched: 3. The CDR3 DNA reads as TGCGCCAGCAGCCTGACTAGCGGGGGTGAGACCCAGTACTTC. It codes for CASSLTSGGETQYF.